The source of this T cell receptor (beta chain) is a study of blood T cell repertoires in COVID-19. Authors' methods: The assay estimated nucleated cells by amplifying reference gene primers. The data were produced by immunoSEQ multiplex PCR, yet TCRdb's version contains in-frame clones alone and is incomplete. V, J and clone size reflect that table, while D and trimming were determined from the DNA. The table has around 270,000 clones, around 90% seen once. Germline V gene lookup returns CDR1 MRHNA and CDR2 SNTAGT. The length of the CDR3 is 13 residues. V lost 6 bases to trimming and J lost 2 bases, with 10 bases between them. The cohort comprised adults aged about 18 to 100 years residing in 20 to 25 US areas. Shortly before study entry, within 2 weeks, exposed participants had met a COVID-19 case.

The gene calls are TRBV6-4 and TRBJ1-2; D unresolved. The sequenced sample consisted of PBMCs or T cells enriched from blood (not recorded which). The sequence came from a woman in her 40s who had been exposed to COVID-19. CDR3 residues: CASSPSKNYGYTF. As DNA, the CDR3 is TGTGCCAGCAGCCCATCTAAAAACTATGGCTACACCTTC.